The entry that follows covers one T cell receptor beta chain sequence. Then a second PCR, running about 6 to 12 cycles, was carried out with a sample-barcoded 5' primer and a J-beta primer mix. TCRdb recomputed calls from the 5' RACE reads with MiXCR, one row per CDR3 protein. The repertoire holds 1,800,000 or so distinct CDR3 sequences, with approximately 40% as singletons. Isolation yielded PBMCs, at least 7 million per sample, in every case. The germline V gene encodes CDR1 SEHNR and CDR2 FQNEAQ (reference sequence). Trimming pared 8 bases from V and 0 bases from J, leaving 15 bases between. CDR3 length: 15 amino acids. These data belong to a study of blood T cells in healthy people across ages.

Material for sequencing was blood. The TCR was taken from a human donor in good health. V usage is TRBV7-9 and J usage is TRBJ2-3; D might be TRBD2 (6 bases). Written as DNA, the CDR3 is TGTGCCAGCGGGGGGAGACTAACTAGCACAGATACGCAGTATTTT. Its translation: CASGGRLTSTDTQYF.